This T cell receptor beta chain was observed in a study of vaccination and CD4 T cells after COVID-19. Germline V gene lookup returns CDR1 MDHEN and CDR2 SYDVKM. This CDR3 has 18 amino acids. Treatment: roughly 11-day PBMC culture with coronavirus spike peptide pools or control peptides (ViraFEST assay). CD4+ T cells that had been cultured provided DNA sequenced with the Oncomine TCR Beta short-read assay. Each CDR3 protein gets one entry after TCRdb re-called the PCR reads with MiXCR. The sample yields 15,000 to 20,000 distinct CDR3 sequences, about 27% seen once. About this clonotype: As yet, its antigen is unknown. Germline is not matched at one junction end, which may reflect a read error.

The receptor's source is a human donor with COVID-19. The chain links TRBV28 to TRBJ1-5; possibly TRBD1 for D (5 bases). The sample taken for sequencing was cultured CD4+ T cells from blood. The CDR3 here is CVSSFLLLETAYNQPQHF. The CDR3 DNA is TGTGTCAGCAGTTTCTTGTTACTTGAGACAGCGTACAATCAGCCCCAGCATTTT. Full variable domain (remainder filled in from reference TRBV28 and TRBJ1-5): DVKVTQSSRYLVKRTGEKVFLECVQDMDHENMFWYRQDPGLGLRLIYFSYDVKMKEKGDIPEGYSVSREKKERFSLILESASTNQTSMYLCVSSFLLLETAYNQPQHFGDGTRLSIL.